Reported below is one T cell receptor beta chain. The conserved closing phenylalanine or tryptophan is absent in this CDR3, likely reflecting a read error. This entry belongs to a study of T cells in Graves' hyperthyroidism and ophthalmopathy. Authors of the study amplified TCR beta CDR3 regions from RNA transcripts. An initial round of RT-PCR targeting the TCR CDR3 relied on the HTBI primer set. TCRdb re-derived calls from the multiplex PCR reads in MiXCR, one entry per CDR3 protein. The sample consists of about 380,000 distinct CDR3 sequences, around a sixth of them appearing once. CDR3 length: 13 amino acids. CDR1 is SNHLY, CDR2 FYNNEI, per germline.

J is TRBJ1-2 and V is TRBV2; D might be TRBD1 (6 bases). What was sequenced was blood. The clonotype was recovered from a man aged 18 to 30 with Graves' ophthalmopathy. As DNA, the CDR3 is TGTGCGGACCGGGGGCCCTCCTTAGGAGGCTACACCCTC. Encoded protein: CADRGPSLGGYTL.